This entry lists 20 T cell receptor beta chains sequenced from one sample in a study of blood T cell repertoires in COVID-19. Method: immunoSEQ multiplex PCR; TCRdb's copy keeps in-frame clones and lacks some. The data hold under 350,000 clones, with around 84% observed a single time. The sample was PBMCs or T cells enriched from blood (not recorded which). These receptor sequences come from a young man who had recovered from COVID-19.

This clone showed up just once. The CDR3 DNA is TGTGCCAGCAACATACAGGGCGGCACTGAAGCTTTCTTT. Translating it yields CASNIQGGTEAFF. The chain has TRBV7-2 and TRBJ1-1, with D perhaps matching TRBD1 (6 bases). Trimming pared 7 bases from V and 4 bases from J, leaving 13 bases between. CDR1 and CDR2 (germline): SGHTA, FQGNSA. The CDR3 spans 13 residues.

Details on this clone: Other DNA sequences in this sample translate to the same CDR3. The chain combines TRBV28 with TRBJ2-7; TRBD1 is a possible D gene (5 bases). The germline V gene has CDR1 MDHEN and CDR2 SYDVKM. This CDR3 region has 13 residues. Trimming removed 3 bases from V and 0 bases from J, with 6 bases in between. The CDR3 sequence: CASSLQGSYEQYF. DNA of the CDR3: TGTGCCAGCAGTTTGCAGGGCTCCTACGAGCAGTACTTC.

The chain couples TRBV7-9 to TRBJ1-1; TRBD1 matches 8 bases. The germline CDR1 and CDR2 sequences are SEHNR and FQNEAQ (reference sequence). V dropped 6 bases and J dropped 5; count of bases not matched to a gene: 5. CDR3 length: 13 residues. This CDR3 reads CASSQYRGTEAFF. The CDR3 nucleotides read TGTGCCAGCAGTCAGTACAGGGGGACTGAAGCTTTCTTT.

V is TRBV15 and J is TRBJ2-4; no firm D call. V was pared by 5 bases and J by 6 bases, with 5 bases between. Germline V gives CDR1 LNHNV, CDR2 YYDKDF (reference sequence). The CDR3 is made up of 11 amino acids. The CDR3 spells CATSYINIQYF. The CDR3, as DNA: TGTGCCACCAGCTATATAAACATTCAGTACTTC.

The DNA for the CDR3 is TGTGCCAGCAGAACCCGGACAGGGGGCCTCTATGGCTACACCTTC. Translating gives CASRTRTGGLYGYTF. The V and J genes are TRBV19 and TRBJ1-2, with 11 nucleotides matching TRBD1. CDR3 length: 15 residues. Germline V gene lookup returns CDR1 LNHDA and CDR2 SQIVND (reference sequence). With V trimmed by 9 bases and J by 4 bases, 10 bases remained unmatched.

The chain joins TRBV9 to TRBJ1-2; 11 bases are shared with TRBD1. CDR3 size: 16 residues. Germline V CDR1 and CDR2: SGDLS, YYNGEE. V was clipped by 0 bases and J by 0 bases; unmatched bases: 1. CDR3 bases: TGTGCCAGCAGCGTAGGGGGACAGGGGGCTAACTATGGCTACACCTTC. The encoded protein is CASSVGGQGANYGYTF.

J is TRBJ2-7 and V is TRBV3-1 (or the pseudogene TRBV3-2); TRBD1 agrees at 7 bases. Germline CDR1 reads LGHDT; CDR2 reads YNNKEL (reference sequence). After removal of 4 bases from V and 2 bases from J, the junction contained 2 bases not matched to a gene. This CDR3 is built from 13 residues. The CDR3 bases are TGTGCCAGCAGCCTAACAGGGGCCTACGAGCAGTACTTC. Translating it yields CASSLTGAYEQYF.

The chain carries TRBV9 and TRBJ1-1, with 8 bases fitting TRBD1. J lost 4 bases, V lost 5 bases, and 10 bases had no gene match. The germline V gene encodes CDR1 SGDLS and CDR2 YYNGEE. The CDR3 contains 15 residues. CDR3: CASSPGQGASTEAFF. The CDR3 DNA is TGTGCCAGCAGTCCCGGCCAGGGGGCGAGCACTGAAGCTTTCTTT.

This clone has a handful of counts. V is TRBV6-4 and J is TRBJ2-3; TRBD2 agrees at 12 bases. Germline CDR1 and CDR2: MRHNA and SNTAGT. The CDR3 is 15 amino acids. V was clipped by 0 bases and J by 5 bases; unmatched bases: 0. The CDR3 sequence: CASSDSTSGGDTQYF. CDR3 in DNA: TGTGCCAGCAGTGACTCGACTAGCGGGGGAGATACGCAGTATTTT.

V is TRBV11-2 and J is TRBJ2-1; 12 bases are a match to TRBD2. Germline values: CDR1 SGHAT, CDR2 FQNNGV. The CDR3 is made up of 17 amino acids. J was trimmed by 8 bases and V by 3 bases; bases with no gene match: 11. CDR3 loop: CASSFPLAGGVPDEQFF. In DNA form, the CDR3 reads TGTGCCAGCAGCTTCCCTCTAGCGGGGGGGGTCCCCGATGAGCAGTTCTTC. Full variable domain (remainder filled in from reference TRBV11-2 and TRBJ2-1): EAGVAQSPRYKIIEKRQSVAFWCNPISGHATLYWYQQILGQGPKLLIQFQNNGVVDDSQLPKDRFSAERLKGVDSTLKIQPAKLEDSAVYLCASSFPLAGGVPDEQFFGPGTRLTVL.

The J gene is TRBJ2-2, the V gene TRBV20-1, with TRBD1 identical over 8 bases. Germline V lookup: CDR1 DFQATT, CDR2 SNEGSKA (reference sequence). V shed 4 bases and J 1 base; nucleotides not matched to a gene: 2. The CDR3 is made up of 14 amino acids. This CDR3 reads CSANDRGNTGELFF. DNA of the CDR3: TGCAGTGCTAATGACAGGGGGAACACCGGGGAGCTGTTTTTT.

V gene TRBV28 combines with J gene TRBJ2-6; TRBD1 aligns across 9 bases. This CDR3 contains 15 residues. The V gene's germline CDR1 is MDHEN and CDR2 SYDVKM. The trim removed 6 bases at V and 2 bases at J, leaving 2 bases unmatched. The CDR3 DNA follows: TGTGCCAGCAGACGGACAGGGGCTGGGGCCAACGTCCTGACTTTC. This sequence encodes CASRRTGAGANVLTF.

The CDR3 coding sequence is TGTGCCAGCAGCTTGTACCGGGGACTAGCGGAAAACACCGGGGAGCTGTTTTTT. Translation: CASSLYRGLAENTGELFF. This chain links TRBV5-6 with TRBJ2-2; 11 nucleotides agree with TRBD2. This CDR3 has 18 amino acids. CDR1 and CDR2 from the germline V gene are SGHDT and YYEEEE. With V trimmed by 1 base and J by 2 bases, 7 bases remained unmatched.

CDR3 coding DNA: TGTGCCAGCAGCTTCCCAGGTAACCACTACGAGCAGTACTTC. This encodes CASSFPGNHYEQYF. This chain connects TRBV7-9 to TRBJ2-7; D is unresolved. Trimming pared 3 bases from V and 3 bases from J, leaving 12 bases between. Germline V gene lookup returns CDR1 SEHNR and CDR2 FQNEAQ (reference sequence). The CDR3 consists of 14 residues.

The genes are TRBV30 and TRBJ1-1; 8 bases are a match to TRBD1. The V gene's germline CDR1 is GTSNPN and CDR2 SVGIG (reference sequence). Losses at the gene ends were 4 bases for V and 2 bases for J; bases not matched to a gene: 3. The CDR3 contains 13 residues. The CDR3: CAWTTGVNTEAFF. As DNA, the CDR3 is TGTGCCTGGACGACAGGGGTAAACACTGAAGCTTTCTTT.

The V gene is TRBV11-3, the J gene TRBJ2-3, with no clear D. The CDR3 contains 13 residues. Trimming shortened V by 3 bases and J by 4 bases, and 8 bases separated the two germline ends. Per the germline V gene, CDR1 is SGHNT and CDR2 is YENEEA. The CDR3 protein is CASSFYRSDTQYF. In DNA form, the CDR3 reads TGTGCCAGCAGCTTCTATCGCTCAGATACGCAGTATTTT.

The V gene is TRBV7-8, the J gene TRBJ2-3; D call uncertain. Trimming took off 4 bases at V and 2 bases at J, with 13 bases between the two ends. Germline assignment: CDR1 SGHVS and CDR2 FQNEAQ. The length of the CDR3 is 15 residues. The DNA of the CDR3 is TGTGCCAGCAGCTCTAGACGGATCTCCACAGATACGCAGTATTTT. Its translation is CASSSRRISTDTQYF. The full variable domain, with the rest looked up from reference TRBV7-8 and TRBJ2-3, is GAGVSQSPRYKVAKRGQDVALRCDPISGHVSLFWYQQALGQGPEFLTYFQNEAQLDKSGLPSDRFFAERPEGSVSTLKIQRTQQEDSAVYLCASSSRRISTDTQYFGPGTRLTVL.

This chain uses TRBV19 with TRBJ2-1, with 12 bases identical to TRBD2. The trim removed 6 bases at V and 15 bases at J, leaving 15 bases unmatched. The CDR3 runs 15 residues. The germline V gene encodes CDR1 LNHDA and CDR2 SQIVND (reference sequence). For the CDR3, the DNA is TGTGCCAGTAGGCCTAAACTAGCGGGAGGCGGGGTGCGGTTCTTC. It encodes CASRPKLAGGGVRFF.

The chain employs TRBV7-5 and TRBJ2-5; the table's TRBD1 call for D was not verified on the DNA. TRBV7-5 is reported as a pseudogene. The CDR3 runs 20 residues. The CDR3 region has the DNA TGTGCCAGAAGCTTAGCTAGGCGGCGATGGACCGGGACAGGTGGTGAGACCCAGTACTTC. Translation gives CARSLARRRWTGTGGETQYF.

V is TRBV2 and J is TRBJ2-2, with TRBD2 as a possible D gene (5 bases). The CDR3 runs 14 residues. Trimming stripped 1 base from V and 6 bases from J, with 9 bases between. The germline V gene encodes CDR1 SNHLY and CDR2 FYNNEI. CDR3 sequence reads: CASSEERVPGELFF. Written as DNA, the CDR3 is TGTGCCAGCAGTGAAGAGAGGGTCCCCGGGGAGCTGTTTTTT. Using reference TRBV2 and TRBJ2-2 for the parts outside the CDR3, the full variable domain is EPEVTQTPSHQVTQMGQEVILRCVPISNHLYFYWYRQILGQKVEFLVSFYNNEISEKSEIFDDQFSVERPDGSNFTLKIRSTKLEDSAMYFCASSEERVPGELFFGEGSRLTVL.